This TCR beta chain was observed in a study of regulatory T cells in long-lasting Graves disease. Findings and limits, study-wide: More public clonotypes were shared by persistent patients (approximately 3,000) than by new patients (about 1,000). TCR diversity in persistent Graves' patients was below that of newly diagnosed ones.

iRepertoire HTBI primers and Arm-PCR of CDR3 regions built TCR beta libraries. TCRdb reanalysed the multiplex PCR reads using MiXCR and keeps one entry per CDR3 protein. Of about 430,000 distinct CDR3 sequences in the sample, 15% were seen once. On this clonotype itself: Its antigen is not identified.

In germline, CDR1 is MNHEY, CDR2 SMNVEV (reference sequence). Trimming took 5 bases from V and 0 from J, leaving 8 bases between them. The CDR3 has 14 amino acids. Described time point: newly diagnosed GD, antithyroid drugs for less than 3 months. RNA isolated from PBMCs was used to make the TCR library. This sample also belongs to another study, concerning T cells in Graves' hyperthyroidism and ophthalmopathy. This second study says: Patients were aged 18 to 65, had disease duration under 2 months, and had newly diagnosed hyperthyroidism. The HTBI primer set served for first-round RT-PCR of the TCR CDR3.

This chain links TRBV27 with TRBJ1-5; D is undetermined. This sequence originates from a woman in her thirties or forties with Graves disease. The sequencing here drew on peripheral blood mononuclear cells (PBMCs), taken at new diagnosis, from a patient treated with antithyroid drugs. The CDR3 reads CASSHGLSNQPQHF. CDR3 sequence (DNA): TGTGCCAGCAGTCACGGACTTAGCAATCAGCCCCAGCATTTT.